This TCR beta chain emerged from a study of blood T cell repertoires in COVID-19. The V gene's germline CDR1 is SGHTA and CDR2 FQGTGA. V lost 3 bases to trimming and J lost 5 bases, with 10 bases between them. The CDR3 runs to 13 residues. Only in-frame clones appear in the TCRdb table, and some are missing; sequencing was by immunoSEQ multiplex PCR. The profile shows about 59,000 clones, less than 75% of them singletons. This clonotype originated in a woman between 70 and 85 years old with acute or convalescent COVID-19. The chain recombines TRBV7-3 with TRBJ1-1, with D perhaps TRBD1 (5 bases). The source material was peripheral blood. The CDR3 DNA follows: TGTGCCAGCAGCTTTCAGGGAAGGACTGAAGCTTTCTTT. Amino acid sequence: CASSFQGRTEAFF.